This paragraph covers one TCR beta chain sequence. Antigen specificity is unknown. The sample originates from a study of shared clonotypes between healthy human individuals. General study findings and limits: Naive CD4 clonotypes were shared across several donors at about 5.2%. Genetic and exposure-history diversity was limited by the few donors. Generally, naive subsets (rather than memory subsets) showed larger estimated richness.

TCRdb keeps only in-frame clones here, not all; method: immunoSEQ multiplex PCR. The sample consists of about 960,000 clones, around three quarters of them appearing once. There were no recent acute infections or vaccinations among the donors, who were healthy HIV-negative adults. Sequenced input: memory CD4+ T cells sorted from blood. Subset described: CD45RA-negative fraction. This TCR was sampled from a man between 18 and 35 years old in good health.

The CDR3 loop is CASSRELRDSPLHF. The CDR3 nucleotides are TGTGCCAGCAGCAGGGAACTACGCGATTCACCCCTCCACTTT. The chain recombines TRBV9 with TRBJ1-6; D ambiguous. V was pared by 4 bases and J by 8 bases, with 13 bases between. The CDR3 consists of 14 residues. Looked up from germline, CDR1 is SGDLS and CDR2 is YYNGEE.